The 26 T cell receptor beta chains reported below all come from one sample, sequenced in a study of T cell responses to AZD1222 COVID-19 vaccine. Only in-frame clones appear in the TCRdb table, and some are missing; sequencing was by immunoSEQ multiplex PCR. This table holds about 140,000 clones, 92% found once. This material consisted of peripheral blood, taken on day 0 of AZD1222 vaccination. The receptors stem from an adult in good health.

This clone was observed a handful of times. The chain recombines TRBV5-3 with TRBJ2-1; no reliable D call. TRBV5-3 is annotated as an ORF whose role is uncertain. The CDR3 covers 13 residues. V lost 1 base and J 3 bases, leaving 5 bases between the germline ends. The CDR3 DNA follows: TGTGCCAGAAGCTTGAAGGTCTACAATGAGCAGTTCTTC. It codes for CARSLKVYNEQFF.

The V call is TRBV2, the J call TRBJ2-1; TRBD2 agrees at 9 bases. The germline gives CDR1 SNHLY, CDR2 FYNNEI. The CDR3 extends over 13 amino acids. V dropped 4 bases and J dropped 6; count of bases not matched to a gene: 1. The CDR3 spells CASSVRGGNEQFF. CDR3 DNA sequence: TGTGCCAGCAGTGTGCGGGGGGGCAATGAGCAGTTCTTC.

The chain has TRBV7-3 and TRBJ1-1; D is possibly TRBD1 (5 bases). Per the germline V gene, CDR1 is SGHTA and CDR2 is FQGTGA. V lost 2 bases to trimming and J lost 1 base, with 5 bases between them. There are 13 residues in the CDR3. CDR3: CASSLQGNTEAFF. The CDR3 coding sequence is TGTGCCAGCAGCTTACAGGGGAACACTGAAGCTTTCTTT. The full variable domain, completed using reference TRBV7-3 and TRBJ1-1, is GAGVSQTPSNKVTEKGKYVELRCDPISGHTALYWYRQSLGQGPEFLIYFQGTGAADDSGLPNDRFFAVRPEGSVSTLKIQRTERGDSAVYLCASSLQGNTEAFFGQGTRLTVV.

The chain combines TRBV2 with TRBJ2-7; D might be TRBD1 (5 bases). CDR3 length equals 14 residues. Germline CDR1 SNHLY, CDR2 FYNNEI. Trimming removed 6 bases at V and 3 bases at J, with 15 bases between. The CDR3 reads CASRAGFSGYEQYF. Here the CDR3 DNA reads TGTGCCAGCAGGGCAGGGTTTTCGGGCTACGAGCAGTACTTC. The whole variable domain, remainder taken from reference TRBV2 and TRBJ2-7, is EPEVTQTPSHQVTQMGQEVILRCVPISNHLYFYWYRQILGQKVEFLVSFYNNEISEKSEIFDDQFSVERPDGSNFTLKIRSTKLEDSAMYFCASRAGFSGYEQYFGPGTRLTVT.

V gene TRBV15 combines with J gene TRBJ1-2, with 9 bases matching TRBD1. Germline V gene data show CDR1 as LNHNV and CDR2 as YYDKDF (reference sequence). CDR3 length: 15 amino acids. The V gene end was trimmed by 3 bases and the J gene end by 6 bases; junction bases not matched to a gene: 8. CDR3 nucleotides: TGTGCCACCAGCAGGGAGGGACAGGGAACGGATGGCTACACCTTC. Translated: CATSREGQGTDGYTF.

J is TRBJ2-1 and V is TRBV19, with 14 bases matching TRBD2. V lost 5 bases and J lost 10; bases outside the gene matches: 7. The CDR3 has 15 residues. Per the germline V gene, CDR1 is LNHDA and CDR2 is SQIVND (reference sequence). CDR3 amino acids: CASSPPGLAGVEQFF. The CDR3 DNA sequence: TGTGCCAGTAGTCCACCGGGACTAGCGGGAGTAGAGCAGTTCTTC.

V usage is TRBV19 and J usage is TRBJ1-5, with D hard to call. The CDR3 extends over 15 amino acids. V was clipped by 10 bases and J by 3 bases, with 19 bases between them. Germline CDR1 LNHDA, CDR2 SQIVND (reference sequence). The CDR3 DNA reads as TGTGCCACTAGCCGGGATCCCCCTATCAATCAGCCCCAGCATTTT. Its translation is CATSRDPPINQPQHF.

The CDR3 nucleotides are TGCGCCAGCAGCCAAGATTTCGGCAGGGGGCGATACGAGCAGTACTTC. Translated, it gives CASSQDFGRGRYEQYF. The chain is built from TRBV4-1 and TRBJ2-7, with TRBD1 identical over 8 bases. J lost 4 bases, V lost 0 bases, and 8 bases had no gene match. The CDR3 is 16 residues long. Germline V gene data show CDR1 as MGHRA and CDR2 as YSYEKL.

This clone was counted only a few times. The chain combines TRBV6-5 with TRBJ1-1, with 7 positions matching TRBD1. The junction had 4 bases not matched to a gene; V was cut back by 2 bases and J by 1 base. The length of the CDR3 is 15 residues. The germline CDR1 and CDR2 sequences are MNHEY and SVGAGI. The CDR3 spells CASSYGGGRNTEAFF. Here the CDR3 DNA reads TGTGCCAGCAGTTACGGAGGGGGCAGGAACACTGAAGCTTTCTTT.

The genes are TRBV7-8 and TRBJ2-7; perhaps TRBD2 as D (5 bases). The V gene lost 1 base and the J gene lost 1 base, with 11 bases spanning the gap. The CDR3 extends over 15 amino acids. Germline CDR1 and CDR2: SGHVS and FQNEAQ. CDR3 coding DNA: TGTGCCAGCAGCTTAGGGTTTCCGGGGTCCTACGAGCAGTACTTC. It is translated as CASSLGFPGSYEQYF.

This clone was found once. This sequence joins TRBV30 and TRBJ1-5; a weak D match, TRBD1 (5 bases). The CDR3 extends over 14 amino acids. Trimming left V 0 bases short and J 1 base short, with 7 bases between. Germline V gene sequence: CDR1 GTSNPN, CDR2 SVGIG (reference sequence). CDR3 residues: CAWSVWGSNQPQHF. The DNA of the CDR3 is TGTGCCTGGAGTGTATGGGGGAGCAATCAGCCCCAGCATTTT. Complete variable domain (other parts from reference TRBV30 and TRBJ1-5): SQTIHQWPATLVQPVGSPLSLECTVEGTSNPNLYWYRQAAGRGLQLLFYSVGIGQISSEVPQNLSASRPQDRQFILSSKKLLLSDSGFYLCAWSVWGSNQPQHFGDGTRLSIL.

V is TRBV7-9 and J is TRBJ2-7, with 11 bases lining up with TRBD1. The CDR3 runs to 16 residues. The ends lost 7 bases at V and 1 base at J; junction bases unmatched: 9. Per germline, CDR1 SEHNR and CDR2 FQNEAQ (reference sequence). CDR3 sequence (DNA): TGTGCCAGCACCCTACGGACAGGGGGCGCTTCCTACGAGCAGTACTTC. It codes for CASTLRTGGASYEQYF.

The chain uses TRBV28 and TRBJ2-7; 7 nucleotides line up with TRBD2. Germline CDR1 and CDR2: MDHEN and SYDVKM. The CDR3 spans 14 residues. After removal of 8 bases from V and 0 bases from J, the junction contained 7 bases not matched to a gene. CDR3: CASGGGGSSYEQYF. The CDR3 DNA is TGTGCCAGCGGTGGGGGGGGGAGCTCCTACGAGCAGTACTTC.

This chain joins TRBV29-1 and TRBJ1-1; D may be TRBD1 (6 bases). Trimming cost V 5 bases and J 6 bases, with 16 bases left between them. In germline, CDR1 is SQVTM, CDR2 ANQGSEA. The CDR3 is 13 amino acids. The CDR3 is CSVWQGRGSEAFF. CDR3 coding DNA: TGCAGCGTTTGGCAGGGAAGGGGGTCTGAAGCTTTCTTT.

The chain links TRBV3-1 (or the pseudogene TRBV3-2) to TRBJ1-1; TRBD1 might be the D (6 bases). The V gene lost 2 bases and the J gene lost 8 bases, with 18 bases spanning the gap. Germline V lookup: CDR1 LGHDT, CDR2 YNNKEL (reference sequence). The CDR3 sequence is 15 residues long. CDR3 DNA: TGTGCCAGCAGCCAATCCTCCGGGGGCAAGGTCGAAGCTTTCTTT. Protein sequence: CASSQSSGGKVEAFF.

This rearrangement joins TRBV7-6 to TRBJ2-3; tentatively, D is TRBD2 (6 bases). CDR3 length: 16 residues. Per germline, CDR1 SGHVS and CDR2 FNYEAQ. Between the trimmed V and J ends, which lost 2 bases and 0 bases, there was a span of 12 bases. CDR3 sequence reads: CASSLRAGTSTDTQYF. The CDR3 nucleotides read TGTGCCAGCAGCTTACGGGCAGGGACTAGCACAGATACGCAGTATTTT.

The J gene is TRBJ2-2, the V gene TRBV3-1 (or the pseudogene TRBV3-2); the D is unclear. Germline values: CDR1 LGHDT, CDR2 YNNKEL (reference sequence). The CDR3 is made up of 18 amino acids. Between the trimmed V and J ends, which lost 3 bases and 1 base, there was a span of 18 bases. DNA for the CDR3: TGTGCCAGCAGCCAGAGGCCAGCTGGGAACCTGAACACCGGGGAGCTGTTTTTT. Its translation is CASSQRPAGNLNTGELFF.

The V gene is TRBV19, the J gene TRBJ1-4; D unresolved. V lost 5 bases to trimming and J lost 8 bases, with 15 bases between them. Germline loops: CDR1 LNHDA, CDR2 SQIVND (reference sequence). The CDR3 consists of 14 residues. The CDR3, as DNA: TGTGCCAGTAGTTCGCAGGCGCGAGCCGAAAAACTGTTTTTT. Translating it yields CASSSQARAEKLFF.

The count of this clone is one. The genes are TRBV5-1 and TRBJ1-1; tentatively, D is TRBD1 (6 bases). The V gene's germline CDR1 is SGHRS and CDR2 YFSETQ. There are 15 residues in the CDR3. The germline V and J ends were trimmed by 1 base and 4 bases, with 14 bases remaining between them. The CDR3 loop reads CASSLTGYEGTEAFF. DNA of the CDR3: TGCGCCAGCAGCTTGACAGGGTATGAGGGCACTGAAGCTTTCTTT.

The chain couples TRBV12-3 or TRBV12-4 to TRBJ1-1; possible D gene TRBD1, 6 bases. V lost 7 bases, J lost 1 base, and 10 bases lay in between. The CDR3 spans 13 residues. CDR3 nucleotides: TGTGCCAGCATCCTACAGGGGAACACTGAAGCTTTCTTT. Translation gives CASILQGNTEAFF.

DNA for the CDR3: TGTGCCAGTAGTATGCTCCAGGGATCTAATGAAAAACTGTTTTTT. This sequence encodes CASSMLQGSNEKLFF. This chain links TRBV19 with TRBJ1-4; D may be TRBD1 (5 bases). In germline, CDR1 is LNHDA, CDR2 SQIVND (reference sequence). Trimming took off 3 bases at V and 3 bases at J, with 11 bases between the two ends. The CDR3 covers 15 residues.

Worth noting for this clone: Germline and junction disagree at one end, which may indicate a read error. The J gene is TRBJ2-5, the V gene TRBV23-1; perhaps D is TRBD1 or TRBD2 (6 bases each). TRBV23-1 is labeled an ORF, and its function is uncertain. The CDR3 runs to 12 residues. DNA for the CDR3: TGCGCCAGCAGTCATCGAGGGGGGAGGTGGGACTTC. It is translated as CASSHRGGRWDF.

V is TRBV4-1 and J is TRBJ1-2; D is uncertain. The CDR3 runs to 13 residues. In germline, CDR1 is MGHRA, CDR2 YSYEKL. Deletions cut 0 bases from V and 14 bases from J, with 16 bases between. CDR3: CASSQDRYRRGTF. Written as DNA, the CDR3 is TGCGCCAGCAGCCAAGATCGATACCGACGAGGGACCTTC.

The gene calls are TRBV18 and TRBJ2-1; 9 bases are shared with TRBD1. The CDR3 extends over 18 amino acids. In germline, CDR1 is KGHSH, CDR2 LQKENI. The V segment lost 3 bases and the J segment 5 bases; nucleotides outside the gene matches: 14. CDR3 residues: CASSPLYQTGGVHNEQFF. DNA of the CDR3: TGTGCCAGCTCACCCCTCTACCAGACAGGGGGGGTCCACAATGAGCAGTTCTTC.

The chain uses TRBV6-5 and TRBJ1-5; TRBD1 is a possible D gene (5 bases). The CDR3 runs to 15 residues. Germline CDR1 reads MNHEY; CDR2 reads SVGAGI. V dropped 6 bases and J dropped 1 base, with 13 bases sitting between them. The DNA for the CDR3 is TGTGCCAGCAGGGACTTAGACAGAAGCAATCAGCCCCAGCATTTT. Amino acids: CASRDLDRSNQPQHF.

The DNA of the CDR3 is TGTGCCACCAGCAGAAACCGACAGGGAAGGAGCACAGATACGCAGTATTTT. Translating gives CATSRNRQGRSTDTQYF. The rearrangement uses TRBV15 and TRBJ2-3, with 7 bases fitting TRBD1. The germline V gene encodes CDR1 LNHNV and CDR2 YYDKDF (reference sequence). Unmatched junction bases numbered 8, after V lost 2 bases and J lost 0 bases. The CDR3 length is 17 residues.